Each of the 23 T cell receptor beta chains below was sequenced from the same sample in a study of control samples from healthy donors and cancer patients. Sequencing was performed with immunoSEQ multiplex PCR; in TCRdb, only in-frame clones are kept and a portion is missing. The sample contains around 130,000 clones, roughly 90% of which appear only once. The sequenced material came from blood. The receptors were gathered from a man in his forties or fifties in good health.

DNA for the CDR3: TGTGCCAGTACAAATGAGGGACAGGGGGATGAGACCCAGTACTTC. Translated: CASTNEGQGDETQYF. The V call is TRBV19, the J call TRBJ2-5; TRBD1 matches 11 bases. Trimming took 7 bases from V and 5 from J; bases not matched to a gene: 9. The CDR3 covers 15 residues. From germline, CDR1 is LNHDA and CDR2 SQIVND (reference sequence).

The chain links TRBV7-3 to TRBJ2-1, with TRBD2 matching 7 bases. CDR3 length equals 15 residues. The germline CDR1 and CDR2 sequences are SGHTA and FQGTGA. V dropped 5 bases and J dropped 8; count of bases not matched to a gene: 12. CDR3 sequence reads: CASSLAGLVTDEQFF. As DNA, the CDR3 is TGTGCCAGCAGCCTCGCAGGACTAGTTACGGATGAGCAGTTCTTC.

The chain carries TRBV5-1 and TRBJ1-4; the match to TRBD1 covers 9 bases. Trimming took 3 bases from V and 7 from J; bases not matched to a gene: 7. Looked up from germline, CDR1 is SGHRS and CDR2 is YFSETQ. This CDR3 contains 15 residues. This chain's CDR3 is CASSSLGQGSEKLFF. The CDR3 DNA reads TGCGCCAGCAGCTCCCTGGGACAGGGAAGTGAAAAACTGTTTTTT.

The J gene is TRBJ2-5, the V gene TRBV10-3; 14 bases match TRBD2. Per germline, CDR1 ENHRY and CDR2 SYGVKD. With V trimmed by 2 bases and J by 2 bases, 1 base remained unmatched. The CDR3 is 16 residues long. The CDR3 spells CAISEGLAGGQETQYF. DNA of the CDR3: TGTGCCATCAGTGAGGGACTAGCGGGGGGACAAGAGACCCAGTACTTC.

The chain carries TRBV5-1 and TRBJ1-6; 8 nucleotides agree with TRBD1. This CDR3 has 14 residues. Germline values: CDR1 SGHRS, CDR2 YFSETQ. V lost 7 bases and J lost 10; bases outside the gene matches: 10. CDR3 amino acids: CASSTGDPGSPLHF. The CDR3 DNA reads TGCGCCAGCTCGACAGGGGACCCGGGATCACCCCTCCACTTT.

The chain uses TRBV5-1 and TRBJ2-2; D not resolved. Germline CDR1 reads SGHRS; CDR2 reads YFSETQ. Trimming cost V 5 bases and J 0 bases, with 14 bases left between them. This CDR3 is built from 16 residues. The CDR3 nucleotides are TGCGCCAGCAGTGAGCAAGGACGTACGAACACCGGGGAGCTGTTTTTT. Translation: CASSEQGRTNTGELFF. Complete variable domain (other parts from reference TRBV5-1 and TRBJ2-2): KAGVTQTPRYLIKTRGQQVTLSCSPISGHRSVSWYQQTPGQGLQFLFEYFSETQRNKGNFPGRFSGRQFSNSRSEMNVSTLELGDSALYLCASSEQGRTNTGELFFGEGSRLTVL.

The chain couples TRBV9 to TRBJ2-5; possibly TRBD2 for D (5 bases). The CDR3 has 14 residues. Trimming stripped 4 bases from V and 5 bases from J, with 15 bases between. Germline values: CDR1 SGDLS, CDR2 YYNGEE. This chain's CDR3 is CASSPNGVAETQYF. The DNA of the CDR3 is TGTGCCAGCAGCCCTAATGGGGTAGCGGAGACCCAGTACTTC.

This clone has only a few counts. This rearrangement joins TRBV30 to TRBJ1-5; possible D gene TRBD1, 5 bases. Germline values: CDR1 GTSNPN, CDR2 SVGIG (reference sequence). There are 14 residues in the CDR3. The V gene lost 1 base and the J gene lost 4 bases, with 11 bases spanning the gap. The CDR3 DNA sequence: TGTGCCTGGAGTGGGAGGGGTGGAAATCAGCCCCAGCATTTT. This encodes CAWSGRGGNQPQHF.

Here the CDR3 DNA reads TGCGCCAGCAGCCACACACCGGGACAGGGGTCGTCCGAGCAGTTCTTC. The encoded protein is CASSHTPGQGSSEQFF. The chain joins TRBV4-1 to TRBJ2-1, with 10 bases identical to TRBD1. The V gene's germline CDR1 is MGHRA and CDR2 YSYEKL. This CDR3 has 16 amino acids. With V trimmed by 3 bases and J by 10 bases, 12 bases remained unmatched.

This chain links TRBV29-1 with TRBJ2-2, with D possibly TRBD1 on 6 matching bases. The CDR3 is 15 residues long. The V gene's germline CDR1 is SQVTM and CDR2 ANQGSEA. The V and J ends lost 2 bases and 4 bases respectively, with 14 bases between them. CDR3: CSVETVEGVTGELFF. CDR3 nucleotide sequence: TGCAGCGTTGAAACGGTAGAGGGGGTCACCGGGGAGCTGTTTTTT.

The chain has TRBV4-1 and TRBJ2-4; 9 nucleotides agree with TRBD1. Germline assignment: CDR1 MGHRA and CDR2 YSYEKL. Germline trimming cut 0 bases from V and 9 bases from J; bases unmatched to any gene: 6. The CDR3 covers 15 residues. Here the CDR3 reads CASSQDRGQGFIQYF. As DNA, the CDR3 is TGCGCCAGCAGCCAAGACAGAGGACAGGGGTTCATTCAGTACTTC.

This chain links TRBV5-1 with TRBJ1-1; weak D call: TRBD1 (5 bases). From germline, CDR1 is SGHRS and CDR2 YFSETQ. CDR3 length equals 15 residues. V gave up 1 base and J gave up 2 bases, with 12 bases separating them. The CDR3 bases are TGCGCCAGCAGCTTGCTGTGGGGCGGAAACACTGAAGCTTTCTTT. It codes for CASSLLWGGNTEAFF.

V is TRBV7-9 and J is TRBJ1-1; the D is unclear. Trimming pared 6 bases from V and 1 base from J, leaving 9 bases between. The CDR3 totals 13 residues. CDR1 and CDR2 from the germline V gene are SEHNR and FQNEAQ (reference sequence). CDR3 nucleotide sequence: TGTGCCAGCAGACGACGAGCGAACACTGAAGCTTTCTTT. It specifies CASRRRANTEAFF. The full variable domain, with the rest looked up from reference TRBV7-9 and TRBJ1-1, is DTGVSQNPRHKITKRGQNVTFRCDPISEHNRLYWYRQTLGQGPEFLTYFQNEAQLEKSRLLSDRFSAERPKGSFSTLEIQRTEQGDSAMYLCASRRRANTEAFFGQGTRLTVV.

The chain uses TRBV30 and TRBJ1-3; the D gene is possibly TRBD1 (5 bases). In germline, CDR1 is GTSNPN, CDR2 SVGIG (reference sequence). V lost 5 bases to trimming and J lost 0 bases, with 14 bases between them. The CDR3 has 15 residues. DNA for the CDR3: TGTGCCTGGGGGGGAGGATTAGACTCTGGAAACACCATATATTTT. Its protein product is CAWGGGLDSGNTIYF.

The V gene is TRBV2, the J gene TRBJ2-2, with 7 bases aligning to TRBD1. The V gene's germline CDR1 is SNHLY and CDR2 FYNNEI. The CDR3 consists of 15 residues. Trimming removed 5 bases from V and 6 bases from J; junction bases left unmatched: 9. In DNA, the CDR3 is TGTGCCAGCAGTCGAGAAACAGGGGCCCCCGGGGAGCTGTTTTTT. This sequence encodes CASSRETGAPGELFF.

The chain employs TRBV11-2 and TRBJ1-2, with D perhaps matching TRBD1 (6 bases). Germline-derived CDR1 and CDR2 are SGHAT and FQNNGV. The CDR3 sequence is 13 residues long. V was cut by 5 bases and J by 1 base, with 8 bases left in between. The CDR3 DNA follows: TGTGCCAGCAGCGTGGACAGTAACTATGGCTACACCTTC. It codes for CASSVDSNYGYTF.

This chain joins TRBV2 and TRBJ1-1, with a possible D match to TRBD1 (6 bases). The germline gives CDR1 SNHLY, CDR2 FYNNEI. The V end lost 6 bases, the J end lost 2 bases, and 10 bases lay between the germline ends. The CDR3 has 13 amino acids. CDR3 sequence: CASRTTGNTEAFF. The CDR3 DNA follows: TGTGCCAGCAGGACGACAGGTAACACTGAAGCTTTCTTT.

The chain couples TRBV24-1 to TRBJ1-2; D perhaps matches TRBD1 (5 bases). The CDR3 spans 14 residues. Trimming removed 3 bases at V and 4 bases at J, with 11 bases between. Germline CDR1 and CDR2: KGHDR and SFDVKD. CDR3 region: CATSDPLQVYGYTF. CDR3 nucleotides: TGTGCCACCAGTGATCCGTTACAGGTCTATGGCTACACCTTC.

The rearrangement uses TRBV15 and TRBJ2-5, with D perhaps TRBD1 or TRBD2 (5 bases each). Germline V CDR1 and CDR2: LNHNV, YYDKDF (reference sequence). CDR3 size: 14 residues. Trimming took 0 bases from V and 4 from J, leaving 9 bases between them. The CDR3 region is CATSREGTRETQYF. The CDR3 nucleotides are TGTGCCACCAGCAGAGAAGGGACCCGAGAGACCCAGTACTTC. Full variable domain (rest looked up from reference TRBV15 and TRBJ2-5): DAMVIQNPRYQVTQFGKPVTLSCSQTLNHNVMYWYQQKSSQAPKLLFHYYDKDFNNEADTPDNFQSRRPNTSFCFLDIRSPGLGDTAMYLCATSREGTRETQYFGPGTRLLVL.

V gene TRBV10-3 combines with J gene TRBJ2-1; D may correspond to TRBD1 or TRBD2 (5 bases each). The CDR3 is 11 residues long. Germline-derived CDR1 and CDR2 are ENHRY and SYGVKD. Trimming removed 8 bases from V and 6 bases from J, with 8 bases in between. The CDR3 DNA is TGTGCCATCCGGGGCGCCAATGAGCAGTTCTTC. Translated: CAIRGANEQFF.

The chain recombines TRBV7-9 with TRBJ1-6; unclear D gene. The CDR3 runs 14 residues. V was clipped by 1 base and J by 5 bases, with 6 bases between them. CDR1 SEHNR and CDR2 FQNEAQ come from the germline V gene (reference sequence). In DNA, the CDR3 is TGTGCCAGCAGCTTAGGCCGGGATAATTCACCCCTCCACTTT. Translation gives CASSLGRDNSPLHF.

The genes are TRBV6-5 and TRBJ1-6, with no clear D. V gave up 7 bases and J gave up 4 bases, with 14 bases separating them. The CDR3 has 15 residues. Germline-derived CDR1 and CDR2 are MNHEY and SVGAGI. CDR3 protein: CASTSGSRYNSPLHF. In DNA form, the CDR3 reads TGTGCCAGCACTAGCGGAAGTAGATATAATTCACCCCTCCACTTT.

The chain combines TRBV15 with TRBJ2-2; 7 bases are shared with TRBD2. V lost 0 bases and J lost 4; bases outside the gene matches: 5. The CDR3 has 16 amino acids. CDR1 is LNHNV, CDR2 YYDKDF, per germline (reference sequence). CDR3 sequence reads: CATSRDPGGFTGELFF. The CDR3 DNA reads TGTGCCACCAGCAGAGATCCCGGGGGGTTCACCGGGGAGCTGTTTTTT.